The 23 T cell receptor beta chains presented below share a single source sample, sequenced in a study of monozygotic twins with cystic fibrosis (dated by TCRdb to the early 2020s). The protocol used for the library was the immunoSEQ multiplex PCR assay. This is the immuneACCESS table as TCRdb keeps it, with only in-frame sequences that have V and J called. A part of the clones is gone; compared with another copy, unresolved V genes explain less than half, and the rest is unexplained. This sample holds around 34,000 clones; approximately 72% were observed only once. The ten top clones hold less than 0.9% of the sample. Specimen: blood. These receptor sequences come from a girl under 18 with cystic fibrosis.

J is TRBJ2-5 and V is TRBV11-1; tentative D call: TRBD1 (5 bases). This CDR3 has 14 residues. With 0 bases removed from V and 5 bases from J, the gap between germline ends came to 10 bases. The germline V gene has CDR1 SGHAT and CDR2 FQDESV (reference sequence). For the CDR3, the DNA is TGTGCCAGCAGCTTAGCGGTTAGGGGCGAGACCCAGTACTTC. As protein: CASSLAVRGETQYF.

This clone was seen only once. The chain joins TRBV6-6 to TRBJ1-1, with 10 nucleotides matching TRBD1. The CDR3 spans 11 residues. The V gene's germline CDR1 is MNHNY and CDR2 SVGAGI (reference sequence). After removal of 6 bases from V and 11 bases from J, the junction contained 3 bases not matched to a gene. In nucleotides, the CDR3 is TGTGCCAGCAGCAGACAGGGGGCCGCTTTCTTT. It yields the protein CASSRQGAAFF.

This chain joins TRBV7-2 and TRBJ2-7; no clear D gene. Germline V gene sequence: CDR1 SGHTA, CDR2 FQGNSA. The CDR3 is made up of 15 amino acids. V lost 0 bases and J 2 bases, leaving 11 bases between the germline ends. The CDR3 DNA follows: TGTGCCAGCAGCTTAGCTTTTACGGGCACCTACGAGCAGTACTTC. This codes for CASSLAFTGTYEQYF.

The chain recombines TRBV15 with TRBJ2-1; 12 nucleotides align to TRBD2. Germline values: CDR1 LNHNV, CDR2 YYDKDF (reference sequence). The length of the CDR3 is 16 residues. V shed 2 bases, J shed 10 bases, and the junction held 9 bases outside the gene matches. Here the CDR3 DNA reads TGTGCCACCAGCAGAAGACTAGCGGGAGCTGTGTGGGAGCAGTTCTTC. It encodes CATSRRLAGAVWEQFF.

This clone showed up just a few times. The chain is built from TRBV2 and TRBJ1-5; 7 bases match TRBD1. The CDR3 is 13 amino acids. J was trimmed by 7 bases and V by 6 bases; bases with no gene match: 6. Germline V CDR1 and CDR2: SNHLY, FYNNEI. The CDR3 DNA follows: TGTGCCAGCAGGCCGGGACAGCGCCAGCCCCAGCATTTT. This translates into CASRPGQRQPQHF.

This clone was observed a single time. The chain couples TRBV28 to TRBJ1-5, with D perhaps TRBD1 (5 bases). V was trimmed by 6 bases and J by 0 bases, leaving 12 bases between them. This CDR3 is 15 amino acids long. The germline V gene encodes CDR1 MDHEN and CDR2 SYDVKM. CDR3 protein: CASRGTGISNQPQHF. In nucleotides, the CDR3 is TGTGCCAGCAGGGGAACAGGTATTAGCAATCAGCCCCAGCATTTT.

The chain employs TRBV2 and TRBJ2-5, with D hard to call. The germline CDR1 and CDR2 sequences are SNHLY and FYNNEI. This CDR3 has 13 residues. With 3 bases removed from V and 5 bases from J, the gap between germline ends came to 10 bases. The CDR3 nucleotides read TGTGCCAGCAGTGATAACTCGTTGGAGACCCAGTACTTC. Its protein is CASSDNSLETQYF.

This sequence joins TRBV2 and TRBJ1-2; D possibly corresponds to TRBD1 (6 bases). V dropped 7 bases and J dropped 5 bases, with 8 bases sitting between them. Germline CDR1 is SNHLY and CDR2 is FYNNEI. This CDR3 region has 11 residues. The CDR3 coding sequence is TGTGCCAGCAAAGGGGGGTATGGCTACACCTTC. It yields the protein CASKGGYGYTF.

The rearrangement uses TRBV10-3 and TRBJ1-5, with 8 bases lining up with TRBD1. Germline loops: CDR1 ENHRY, CDR2 SYGVKD. The CDR3 totals 15 residues. The trim removed 6 bases at V and 4 bases at J, leaving 8 bases unmatched. The chain's CDR3 is CAIRKGTGLNQPQHF. As DNA, the CDR3 is TGTGCCATCAGGAAAGGGACAGGATTAAATCAGCCCCAGCATTTT.

This chain uses TRBV30 with TRBJ1-2; no reliable D call. The V end lost 4 bases, the J end lost 4 bases, and 10 bases lay between the germline ends. The CDR3 covers 12 residues. Per the germline V gene, CDR1 is GTSNPN and CDR2 is SVGIG (reference sequence). CDR3: CAWTENFYGYTF. Here the CDR3 DNA reads TGTGCCTGGACGGAAAACTTCTATGGCTACACCTTC.

The chain carries TRBV7-9 and TRBJ1-2, with D perhaps matching TRBD1 (5 bases). Per germline, CDR1 SEHNR and CDR2 FQNEAQ (reference sequence). The CDR3 is 13 residues long. The germline V and J ends were trimmed by 5 bases and 7 bases, with 14 bases remaining between them. CDR3 sequence (DNA): TGTGCCAGCAGCCCATGGCGGGGGGTTGGCTACACCTTC. Translated: CASSPWRGVGYTF. The complete variable domain, with remaining parts taken from reference TRBV7-9 and TRBJ1-2, reads DTGVSQNPRHKITKRGQNVTFRCDPISEHNRLYWYRQTLGQGPEFLTYFQNEAQLEKSRLLSDRFSAERPKGSFSTLEIQRTEQGDSAMYLCASSPWRGVGYTFGSGTRLTVV.

The genes are TRBV6-5 and TRBJ1-1; a possible D gene is TRBD1 (5 bases). The CDR3 runs 14 residues. Trimming shortened V by 3 bases and J by 4 bases, and 12 bases separated the two germline ends. Germline CDR1 is MNHEY and CDR2 is SVGAGI. The CDR3 sequence is CASSYFSGSTEAFF. In DNA, the CDR3 is TGTGCCAGCAGTTATTTTTCAGGGTCCACTGAAGCTTTCTTT.

The V call is TRBV5-1, the J call TRBJ2-7, with 10 bases fitting TRBD2. The germline V gene has CDR1 SGHRS and CDR2 YFSETQ. Trimming took 4 bases from V and 4 from J; bases not matched to a gene: 11. The CDR3 length is 16 residues. In DNA, the CDR3 is TGCGCCAGCAGCCCGCCGGGACTAGCGAACACGTACGAGCAGTACTTC. The encoded protein is CASSPPGLANTYEQYF.

The chain employs TRBV6-6 and TRBJ1-2, with D possibly being TRBD1 (5 bases). In germline, CDR1 is MNHNY, CDR2 SVGAGI (reference sequence). Trimming left V 6 bases short and J 2 bases short, with 10 bases between. The CDR3 loop spans 13 amino acids. The CDR3 DNA reads TGTGCCAGCAGCCGGGACCAAAACTATGGCTACACCTTC. Residues: CASSRDQNYGYTF.

The CDR3 DNA follows: TGCGCCAGCAACGGAGGTAGCGGGAGTGCAGAGACCCAGTACTTC. Amino acid sequence: CASNGGSGSAETQYF. This chain connects TRBV5-1 to TRBJ2-5, with 9 nucleotides matching TRBD2. In germline, CDR1 is SGHRS, CDR2 YFSETQ. V trimming: 6 bases; J trimming: 4 bases; junction bases outside the gene matches: 10. CDR3 length: 15 amino acids.

This clone was observed a handful of times. J is TRBJ1-3 and V is TRBV5-5; D call uncertain. Trimming removed 0 bases from V and 4 bases from J, with 11 bases in between. The CDR3 spans 15 residues. Germline loops: CDR1 SGHKS, CDR2 YYEKEE (reference sequence). The DNA for the CDR3 is TGTGCCAGCAGCTTGGAGCCCCTGGGGGGAAACACCATATATTTT. Translating it yields CASSLEPLGGNTIYF.

The chain combines TRBV27 with TRBJ2-7; 15 bases are shared with TRBD2. Per the germline V gene, CDR1 is MNHEY and CDR2 is SMNVEV (reference sequence). The CDR3 consists of 19 residues. V dropped 7 bases and J dropped 8; count of bases not matched to a gene: 21. CDR3 DNA sequence: TGTGCCAGCATTCCGAGGTGGGGACTAGCGGGAGGCCGGGGAGAGAAGCAGTACTTC. It translates to CASIPRWGLAGGRGEKQYF.

The rearrangement links TRBV23-1 to TRBJ1-2, with D maybe TRBD1 (5 bases). TRBV23-1 is an ORF; its function is uncertain. The CDR3 has 13 amino acids. V lost 7 bases, J lost 8 bases, and 17 bases lay in between. This CDR3 is CASTKGQGGGYTF. DNA for the CDR3: TGCGCCAGCACTAAGGGGCAGGGTGGAGGCTACACCTTC.

The chain recombines TRBV9 with TRBJ2-3; maybe TRBD2 (5 bases). The V and J ends lost 0 bases and 2 bases respectively, with 10 bases between them. Germline CDR1 and CDR2: SGDLS and YYNGEE. This CDR3 region has 15 residues. The CDR3: CASSVESLATDTQYF. The CDR3 DNA reads TGTGCCAGCAGCGTAGAAAGCCTAGCCACAGATACGCAGTATTTT.

The chain combines TRBV7-9 with TRBJ2-2; a weak D match, TRBD2 (5 bases). Trimming pared 3 bases from V and 3 bases from J, leaving 20 bases between. This CDR3 comprises 18 residues. Germline V CDR1 and CDR2: SEHNR, FQNEAQ (reference sequence). The CDR3 DNA is TGTGCCAGCAGCTTTGACCTTGCCTGGCGGGTTGACACCGGGGAGCTGTTTTTT. This gives the protein CASSFDLAWRVDTGELFF.

V usage is TRBV25-1 and J usage is TRBJ2-3; TRBD2 agrees at 8 bases. The V gene's germline CDR1 is MGHDK and CDR2 SYGVNS. The CDR3 sequence is 18 residues long. With 2 bases clipped from V and 2 bases from J, the junction kept 12 bases outside the gene matches. The CDR3 spells CASSEGVGSGDLTDTQYF. Here the CDR3 DNA reads TGTGCCAGCAGTGAAGGAGTCGGTAGCGGGGACCTCACAGATACGCAGTATTTT.

The rearrangement links TRBV2 to TRBJ1-5; 9 bases match TRBD1. The CDR3 is 11 residues long. Per germline, CDR1 SNHLY and CDR2 FYNNEI. The V gene end was trimmed by 6 bases and the J gene end by 14 bases; junction bases not matched to a gene: 5. The CDR3 reads CASSFGDREHF. CDR3 coding DNA: TGTGCCAGCAGCTTCGGGGACAGGGAGCATTTT.

This chain joins TRBV29-1 and TRBJ2-5; D not certain. The V and J ends lost 7 bases and 2 bases respectively, with 11 bases between them. The CDR3 runs to 12 residues. Germline values: CDR1 SQVTM, CDR2 ANQGSEA. DNA of the CDR3: TGCAGCGCTTCCTTGCAGCAAGAGACCCAGTACTTC. Its translation is CSASLQQETQYF. Together with reference TRBV29-1 and TRBJ2-5, the CDR3 gives the full variable domain: SAVISQKPSRDICQRGTSLTIQCQVDSQVTMMFWYRQQPGQSLTLIATANQGSEATYESGFVIDKFPISRPNLTFSTLTVSNMSPEDSSIYLCSASLQQETQYFGPGTRLLVL.